The 2 T cell receptor beta chains in this list originate from one sample, sequenced in a study of technical replicates of blood from several donors. Clones were read by immunoSEQ multiplex PCR, and TCRdb kept only the in-frame ones, dropping some. The data contain around 15,000 clones, 82% of them singletons. Sequencing was carried out using PBMCs. The source is a human donor in good health. Some clones in this sample may be carry-over from other donors' samples.

The chain is built from TRBV10-1 and TRBJ2-7, with 11 bases identical to TRBD2. The V segment lost 8 bases and the J segment 3 bases; nucleotides outside the gene matches: 3. There are 13 residues in the CDR3. Germline V CDR1 and CDR2: WNHNN, SYGVQD (reference sequence). In nucleotides, the CDR3 is TGCGCCAGCGGGACTAGCGGAATCTACGAGCAGTACTTC. It translates to CASGTSGIYEQYF.

The chain is built from TRBV11-2 and TRBJ2-1, with 7 positions matching TRBD2. Per germline, CDR1 SGHAT and CDR2 FQNNGV. Trimming removed 1 base from V and 10 bases from J; junction bases left unmatched: 7. The CDR3 has 14 residues. The CDR3 spells CASSLGGRAWEQFF. CDR3 sequence (DNA): TGTGCCAGCAGCTTAGGAGGGAGGGCCTGGGAGCAGTTCTTC.